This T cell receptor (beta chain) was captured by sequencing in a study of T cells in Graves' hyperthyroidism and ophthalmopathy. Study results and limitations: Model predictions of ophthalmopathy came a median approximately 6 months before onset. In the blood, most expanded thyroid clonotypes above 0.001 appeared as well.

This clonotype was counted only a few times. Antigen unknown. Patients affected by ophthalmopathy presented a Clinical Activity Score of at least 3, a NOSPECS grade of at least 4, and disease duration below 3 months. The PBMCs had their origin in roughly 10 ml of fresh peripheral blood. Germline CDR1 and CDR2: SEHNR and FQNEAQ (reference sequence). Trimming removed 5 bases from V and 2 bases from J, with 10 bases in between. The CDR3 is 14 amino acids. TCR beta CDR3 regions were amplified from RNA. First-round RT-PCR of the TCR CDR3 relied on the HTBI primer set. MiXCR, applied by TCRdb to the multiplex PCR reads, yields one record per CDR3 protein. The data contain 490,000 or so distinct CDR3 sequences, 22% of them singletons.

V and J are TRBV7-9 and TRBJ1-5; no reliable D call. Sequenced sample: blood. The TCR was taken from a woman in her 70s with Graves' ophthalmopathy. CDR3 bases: TGTGCCAGCAGCCCCGACGCTGGCAATCAGCCCCAGCATTTT. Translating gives CASSPDAGNQPQHF. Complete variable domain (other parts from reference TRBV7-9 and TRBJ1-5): DTGVSQNPRHKITKRGQNVTFRCDPISEHNRLYWYRQTLGQGPEFLTYFQNEAQLEKSRLLSDRFSAERPKGSFSTLEIQRTEQGDSAMYLCASSPDAGNQPQHFGDGTRLSIL.